This T cell receptor beta chain was recovered during a study of identical twins' blood T cells. Details on this clonotype: Its antigen is undetermined.

J gave up 3 bases and V 0 bases, and 4 bases lay outside the gene matches. Germline CDR1 reads LGHNA; CDR2 reads YSLEER. This CDR3 is built from 16 residues. Study results and caveats: Mainly, cloneset size products determined shared clonotypes, twins included. Even for out-of-frame TCRbeta, twins reportedly shared V gene usage much more than unrelated donors.

Libraries were made from RNA as TCR cDNA, using a modified protocol. Sample barcodes were added at both library ends during cDNA synthesis. TCRdb reprocessed the 5' RACE reads with MiXCR, giving one entry per CDR3 protein. The repertoire holds hundreds of thousands of distinct CDR3 sequences, over 25% seen once, with about 6% in the top ten. Specimen: PBMCs. V usage is TRBV4-3 and J usage is TRBJ1-2; 10 positions agree with TRBD1. The sequence came from a woman between 18 and 55 years old in good health. CDR3 amino acids: CASSQDLGTGDYGYTF. CDR3 nucleotide sequence: TGCGCCAGCAGCCAAGATCTTGGGACAGGGGACTATGGCTACACCTTC.